The T cell receptor beta chain under discussion was sequenced for a study of shared clonotypes between healthy human individuals (dated by TCRdb to the early 2020s). Notes on the research overall: A few men and two women, aged 18 to 49 years, made up the cohort. The study deeply sequenced blood TCR repertoires of about 5 healthy adults to estimate repertoire size and the extent of clonotype sharing between individuals. Between about 0.8 and 9.5 billion PBMCs per donor were obtained by leukapheresis. Different laboratories and diverse techniques were used to prepare libraries and sequence TCR repertoires, to increase sequencing depth and limit assay-specific biases. For each donor, three plates each were used for CD4 naive and CD4 memory, two plates were used for CD8 naive, and one plate was used for CD8 memory.

Healthy HIV-negative adults with no recently reported acute infections or vaccinations were included as donors. Every donor was a Caucasian adult living in Nashville, Tennessee, USA. CD4+ T cells were enriched through magnetic negative selection, after which naive cells were positively selected on CD45RA and the remaining negative fraction served as the memory subset. After blood collection by leukapheresis, PBMCs were isolated using Ficoll-Histopaque density gradient centrifugation and then cryopreserved in the vapor phase of liquid nitrogen. Analytical flow cytometry was used to check the purity and quantity of each magnetically sorted T cell population. Genomic DNA was isolated from each sorted fraction and quantified by UV absorbance on a Nanodrop 2000c. The full study reports these points: Pairwise subsampling led to the expectation that sequencing depth would affect the degree of clonotype sharing among donors. Even with the large sequencing depth, rarefaction of the sorted-subset datasets indicated that sequencing was incomplete. About 5% of naive CD4, more than 3% of naive CD8, approximately 2% of memory CD4, and about 0.4% of memory CD8 clonotypes were shared across several donors. Clonotypes shared by all four sorted-subset donors showed higher generation probabilities than non-shared clonotypes. Naive subsets generally had larger estimated clonotype richness than memory subsets did. Sampling was restricted to blood, and TCR repertoires in tissue are likely to differ from TCR repertoires in blood. Because the study included a small number of donors, the genetic and exposure-history diversity represented was limited.

Trimming at the junction amounts to 2 bases on V and 2 bases on J, and the germline ends lie 9 bases apart. The CDR3 covers 14 residues, taking in both the cysteine and the phenylalanine. The sequence is cut down to CDR3 DNA, 42 bases in frame from base 1. CDR1 SEHNR and CDR2 FQNEAQ are derived from the germline V gene (reference sequence). A word on this clone: What antigen it recognizes has not been identified. Within one base of it there is no much larger clone, and no base qualities were kept.

TCR CDR3 regions were amplified from genomic DNA by multiplex PCR using the deep immunoSEQ assay. Extracted genomic DNA from each cell subset was distributed evenly across all wells of several immunoSEQ 96-well plates, and each plate was treated as a replicate. For sorted subsets, approximately 190 ng of genomic DNA, equivalent to some 30,000 T cell genomes, went into each replicate PCR. Purified libraries were measured with a Qubit 3.0 fluorometer, size-checked on a Bioanalyzer 2100, and measured again with the KAPA Library Quantification kit. Every immunoSEQ 96-well plate was sequenced on a separate single-read 150-cycle Illumina NextSeq 550 flow cell. On the study's bioinformatics: Because only junctional sequences without quality scores were contained in the immunoSEQ output, filtering matching that applied to full-length reads could not be performed. To assign V/J genes and CDR3, sequences were annotated against IMGT germline references using PyIR, a Python wrapper for IgBLAST v1.9. Reads were removed for weak V/J assignments (E-value above 1e-6), missing CDR3, stop codons, out-of-frame junctions, or ambiguous translated residues. V3J clonotypes were defined by identical inferred V gene, J gene, and CDR3 amino acid sequence. To compute the percentage overlap between repertoires, the number of shared unique clonotypes was divided by the size of the smaller repertoire. Three approaches were used to assess repertoire richness: RTK rarefaction, the Chao1 estimator, and Recon v2.1 estimates of unobserved clonotypes. Generation probabilities were computed with OLGA for all TCRbeta clonotypes obtained by the gDNA method from a few donors. TCRdb stores this immuneACCESS table with in-frame sequences only. Part of the clones is absent; in the studies checked, under half of the shortfall reflects unresolved V genes, and no reason is known for the rest. For V, J and clone size, that table is used; D and trimming come from the DNA. This sample comprises 850,000 to 1,200,000 clones, 75% of them detected only once. Approximately 1.5% of the sample goes to the ten largest clones.

The sample comprised memory CD4+ T cells sorted from blood. Sample cell subset or site, as interpreted from the label and publication: CD45RA-negative fraction. The sequence was obtained from a man aged 18 to 30 in good health. The chain is assembled from TRBV7-9 and TRBJ2-5, with the D gene too uncertain to name. For the CDR3, the sequence is CASSLSEVQETQYF. The DNA is as follows: TGTGCCAGCAGCTTATCGGAAGTACAAGAGACCCAGTACTTC.